These 19 T cell receptor beta chains were all obtained from the same sample, sequenced in a study of cytomegalovirus exposure and HLA in healthy donors. It was with 60 Vbeta and 13 Jbeta primers that the PCR ran. The repertoire was sequenced with immunoSEQ multiplex PCR; TCRdb's copy has only in-frame clones and lacks some. Of some 130,000 clones listed, roughly 85% are singletons. The sequencing sample was made of PBMCs. The receptors originated from a woman aged 30 to 39 in good health and CMV-seropositive.

CDR3 bases: TGTGCCAGCAGTTTACGGGACGGGGGCTACGAGCAGTACTTC. The encoded protein is CASSLRDGGYEQYF. The genes are TRBV27 and TRBJ2-7, with a possible D match to TRBD2 (6 bases). The CDR3 contains 14 residues. The germline CDR1 and CDR2 sequences are MNHEY and SMNVEV (reference sequence). Trimming removed 2 bases at V and 3 bases at J, with 11 bases between.

The gene calls are TRBV30 and TRBJ2-1; a weak D match, TRBD1 (6 bases). This CDR3 contains 14 residues. Germline CDR1 GTSNPN, CDR2 SVGIG (reference sequence). Trimming stripped 3 bases from V and 7 bases from J, with 16 bases between. The CDR3 DNA sequence: TGTGCCTGGAGCCGACAGGCGCCGGAGAATGAGCAGTTCTTC. Translation: CAWSRQAPENEQFF.

This chain joins TRBV28 and TRBJ1-4; TRBD1 is a possible D gene (6 bases). Trimming pared 5 bases from V and 4 bases from J, leaving 11 bases between. CDR1 is MDHEN and CDR2 is SYDVKM in the germline V gene. The CDR3 is 14 residues long. The DNA of the CDR3 is TGTGCCAGCAGTCAGGGGAGCGGTAATGAAAAACTGTTTTTT. Its protein product is CASSQGSGNEKLFF.

This clone was observed once. The chain links TRBV5-1 to TRBJ2-3, with 14 bases identical to TRBD2. V gave up 0 bases and J gave up 6 bases; unmatched junction bases: 0. The CDR3 spans 15 residues. Germline lookup yields CDR1 SGHRS and CDR2 YFSETQ. As DNA, the CDR3 is TGCGCCAGCAGCTTGGGGACTAGCGGGGGGGATACGCAGTATTTT. Translated, it gives CASSLGTSGGDTQYF. Full variable domain (remainder filled in from reference TRBV5-1 and TRBJ2-3): KAGVTQTPRYLIKTRGQQVTLSCSPISGHRSVSWYQQTPGQGLQFLFEYFSETQRNKGNFPGRFSGRQFSNSRSEMNVSTLELGDSALYLCASSLGTSGGDTQYFGPGTRLTVL.

The V gene is TRBV28, the J gene TRBJ1-1, with TRBD1 identical over 10 bases. Germline CDR1 is MDHEN and CDR2 is SYDVKM. The CDR3 is made up of 15 amino acids. Trimming took 7 bases from V and 4 from J; bases not matched to a gene: 9. The CDR3 is CASTRRTGGGTEAFF. The CDR3 bases are TGTGCCAGCACCCGAAGGACAGGGGGGGGCACTGAAGCTTTCTTT.

The chain recombines TRBV5-1 with TRBJ2-5; 9 bases match TRBD1. Unmatched junction bases numbered 1, after V lost 3 bases and J lost 4 bases. Germline V lookup: CDR1 SGHRS, CDR2 YFSETQ. The CDR3 extends over 13 amino acids. The CDR3 region is CASSSDRGETQYF. As DNA, the CDR3 is TGCGCCAGCAGCTCGGACAGGGGAGAGACCCAGTACTTC.

The chain has TRBV5-1 and TRBJ1-4; D gene uncertain. Trimming took 0 bases from V and 7 from J, leaving 10 bases between them. CDR3 size: 14 residues. Germline V gives CDR1 SGHRS, CDR2 YFSETQ. Here the CDR3 DNA reads TGCGCCAGCAGCTTGGCTACCTCGGGTGAAAAACTGTTTTTT. Translating it yields CASSLATSGEKLFF.

The CDR3 sequence is CASSLGQVCEAFF. CDR3 nucleotides: TGTGCCAGCAGCTTGGGACAGGTCTGTGAAGCTTTCTTT. This chain joins TRBV5-6 and TRBJ1-1; maybe TRBD1 (6 bases). V was cut by 0 bases and J by 7 bases, with 10 bases left in between. Germline loops: CDR1 SGHDT, CDR2 YYEEEE. This CDR3 region has 13 residues.

The chain is built from TRBV9 and TRBJ2-5; D remains ambiguous. V was cut by 5 bases and J by 3 bases, with 11 bases left in between. This CDR3 is 13 amino acids long. Per the germline V gene, CDR1 is SGDLS and CDR2 is YYNGEE. The CDR3 spells CASSVGAKETQYF. CDR3 DNA: TGTGCCAGCAGTGTCGGAGCTAAAGAGACCCAGTACTTC.

The chain joins TRBV19 to TRBJ2-2; tentative D call: TRBD2 (7 bases). Germline CDR1 LNHDA, CDR2 SQIVND (reference sequence). V was shortened by 6 bases and J by 3 bases, with 11 bases between the two germline ends. This CDR3 has 14 residues. DNA for the CDR3: TGTGCCAGTAGAGGGGGGGCCGACACCGGGGAGCTGTTTTTT. Translation: CASRGGADTGELFF. The entire variable domain, with the rest obtained from reference TRBV19 and TRBJ2-2, is as follows: DGGITQSPKYLFRKEGQNVTLSCEQNLNHDAMYWYRQDPGQGLRLIYYSQIVNDFQKGDIAEGYSVSREKKESFPLTVTSAQKNPTAFYLCASRGGADTGELFFGEGSRLTVL.

The chain is built from TRBV6-1 and TRBJ1-4; TRBD1 agrees at 9 bases. Germline V gene data show CDR1 as MNHNS and CDR2 as SASEGT. V lost 6 bases to trimming and J lost 3 bases; unmatched junction nucleotides: 5. The CDR3 runs to 15 residues. The CDR3 nucleotides read TGTGCCAGCAGAAGGGACAGGGTTCCTAATGAAAAACTGTTTTTT. It translates to CASRRDRVPNEKLFF.

This chain uses TRBV7-2 with TRBJ2-7, with D possibly TRBD2 on 5 matching bases. The germline V gene has CDR1 SGHTA and CDR2 FQGNSA. V was pared by 5 bases and J by 2 bases, with 16 bases between. The CDR3 has 15 amino acids. As DNA, the CDR3 is TGTGCCAGCAGCCCCAGCGGTAAGGCCGCCTACGAGCAGTACTTC. Protein product: CASSPSGKAAYEQYF.

This chain joins TRBV5-1 and TRBJ2-2; TRBD1 matches at 8 bases. V lost 4 bases and J lost 4; bases outside the gene matches: 9. The length of the CDR3 is 16 residues. From germline, CDR1 is SGHRS and CDR2 YFSETQ. CDR3 in DNA: TGCGCCAGCAGCCTATCCCAGGGGGCCGGCACCGGGGAGCTGTTTTTT. The encoded protein is CASSLSQGAGTGELFF.

This rearrangement joins TRBV7-9 to TRBJ2-1, with D maybe TRBD2 (6 bases). The V end was cut by 0 bases, the J end by 9 bases, with 6 bases between. Germline V lookup: CDR1 SEHNR, CDR2 FQNEAQ (reference sequence). This CDR3 is 12 amino acids long. The CDR3 spells CASSLAGGEQFF. The DNA of the CDR3 is TGTGCCAGCAGCTTAGCGGGAGGTGAGCAGTTCTTC.

In regard to this clone: A read error may account for a junction end that differs from germline. The V gene is TRBV7-9, the J gene TRBJ1-2; no clear D. The CDR3 loop spans 12 amino acids. Germline-derived CDR1 and CDR2 are SEHNR and FQNEAQ (reference sequence). CDR3 protein: CSSSSYGNGYTF. CDR3 nucleotides: TGTTCCAGCAGCTCCTACGGGAATGGCTACACCTTC. The whole variable domain, remainder taken from reference TRBV7-9 and TRBJ1-2, is DTGVSQNPRHKITKRGQNVTFRCDPISEHNRLYWYRQTLGQGPEFLTYFQNEAQLEKSRLLSDRFSAERPKGSFSTLEIQRTEQGDSAMYLCSSSSYGNGYTFGSGTRLTVV.

With regard to this clone: The junction shows a germline mismatch at one end, possibly a read error. The gene calls are TRBV7-7 and TRBJ2-1; 9 bases line up with TRBD2. CDR1 is SSHAT and CDR2 is FNYEAQ in the germline V gene (reference sequence). The CDR3 extends over 15 amino acids. DNA for the CDR3: TGTGCTAGCAGCAGCTCTAGCGGGGACTACAATGAGCAGTTCTTC. This gives the protein CASSSSSGDYNEQFF.

The V call is TRBV6-6, the J call TRBJ1-1; D unclear. CDR3 length: 14 residues. In germline, CDR1 is MNHNY, CDR2 SVGAGI (reference sequence). V was cut by 6 bases and J by 5 bases, with 16 bases left in between. CDR3 in DNA: TGTGCCAGCAGACCCGGACCGGGGAGTACTGAAGCTTTCTTT. It yields the protein CASRPGPGSTEAFF.

The chain is built from TRBV19 and TRBJ2-3; TRBD2 aligns across 9 bases. The CDR3 consists of 14 residues. CDR1 is LNHDA, CDR2 SQIVND, per germline (reference sequence). V lost 5 bases, J lost 3 bases, and 3 bases stayed unmatched. The CDR3 spells CASSSAGGTDTQYF. DNA for the CDR3: TGTGCCAGTAGTTCCGCGGGGGGGACAGATACGCAGTATTTT.

The rearrangement links TRBV6-1 to TRBJ2-1; 7 bases fit TRBD1. This CDR3 contains 15 residues. Germline V lookup: CDR1 MNHNS, CDR2 SASEGT. V dropped 5 bases and J dropped 7; count of bases not matched to a gene: 11. CDR3 DNA: TGTGCCAGCAGTTGGAGACAGGGAGAGAGAAATGAGCAGTTCTTC. Amino acids: CASSWRQGERNEQFF.